These 30 T cell receptor beta chains came from one sample sequenced in a study of cytomegalovirus exposure and HLA in healthy donors. With 60 Vbeta and 13 Jbeta primers, the PCR was carried out. Measured with immunoSEQ multiplex PCR; TCRdb has only the in-frame clones, and not every one. Here the sample table reports 100,000 to 150,000 clones. Sequences were obtained from PBMCs. These receptors came from a woman aged 40-49 years in good health and CMV-seropositive.

The chain couples TRBV7-9 to TRBJ1-3; D gene unclear. The CDR3 contains 17 residues. Trimming removed 4 bases at V and 0 bases at J, with 16 bases between. Germline V gene lookup returns CDR1 SEHNR and CDR2 FQNEAQ (reference sequence). The CDR3 reads CASSSRVLDYSGNTIYF. The CDR3 region has the DNA TGTGCCAGCAGCTCCCGGGTTCTCGATTACTCTGGAAACACCATATATTTT.

The chain is built from TRBV27 and TRBJ2-1; D is perhaps TRBD1 (5 bases). From germline, CDR1 is MNHEY and CDR2 SMNVEV (reference sequence). V lost 5 bases, J lost 6 bases, and 23 bases lay in between. The CDR3 is made up of 17 amino acids. Here the CDR3 reads CASSRRPTSIRGNEQFF. The CDR3 DNA reads TGTGCCAGCAGTCGTCGGCCCACGTCTATAAGGGGCAATGAGCAGTTCTTC.

V gene TRBV19 combines with J gene TRBJ1-5, with D uncertain. CDR1 is LNHDA and CDR2 is SQIVND in the germline V gene (reference sequence). This CDR3 contains 15 residues. The ends were cut back, 7 bases at V and 0 bases at J, with 13 bases in the middle. CDR3 residues: CASTTTRDSNQPQHF. The CDR3 region has the DNA TGTGCCAGTACCACCACTAGGGATAGCAATCAGCCCCAGCATTTT.

This chain links TRBV28 with TRBJ1-4; D perhaps matches TRBD1 (5 bases). Per the germline V gene, CDR1 is MDHEN and CDR2 is SYDVKM. V dropped 4 bases and J dropped 4 bases, with 10 bases sitting between them. The CDR3 is 14 amino acids. CDR3 sequence reads: CASSSQAINEKLFF. The CDR3 nucleotides are TGTGCCAGCAGTTCACAGGCTATTAATGAAAAACTGTTTTTT.

The chain recombines TRBV9 with TRBJ1-2; D unclear. Germline V lookup: CDR1 SGDLS, CDR2 YYNGEE. The CDR3 is 13 amino acids. With 0 bases removed from V and 3 bases from J, the gap between germline ends came to 6 bases. The CDR3 bases are TGTGCCAGCAGCGTAGACAGCTACTATGGCTACACCTTC. This codes for CASSVDSYYGYTF.

The rearrangement links TRBV9 to TRBJ2-7; TRBD1 matches 9 bases. Germline CDR1 SGDLS, CDR2 YYNGEE. The CDR3 totals 14 residues. V shed 3 bases and J 5 bases; nucleotides not matched to a gene: 6. The CDR3 bases are TGTGCCAGCAGCGGCGGGACAGGGAAGAACGAGCAGTACTTC. It encodes CASSGGTGKNEQYF.

The chain uses TRBV25-1 and TRBJ1-1; 10 bases fit TRBD1. Germline V gene data show CDR1 as MGHDK and CDR2 as SYGVNS. After removal of 3 bases from V and 5 bases from J, the junction contained 9 bases not matched to a gene. There are 16 residues in the CDR3. The CDR3 DNA is TGTGCCAGCAGTGACTCCAGAGGGACAGGGGTGACTGAAGCTTTCTTT. It specifies CASSDSRGTGVTEAFF.

V usage is TRBV10-3 and J usage is TRBJ1-5; possible D gene TRBD1, 5 bases. This CDR3 is 13 amino acids long. The germline V gene encodes CDR1 ENHRY and CDR2 SYGVKD. V was cut by 10 bases and J by 7 bases, with 17 bases left in between. The CDR3 DNA sequence: TGTGCCAACCGGGACTCCAAGGGGCAGCCCCAGCATTTT. This translates into CANRDSKGQPQHF.

As DNA, the CDR3 is TGCAGCGTTGAAGATCTCGGGGCGGGAGGCTACACCTTC. This translates into CSVEDLGAGGYTF. This chain uses TRBV29-1 with TRBJ1-2, with D perhaps TRBD1 (5 bases). CDR1 is SQVTM, CDR2 ANQGSEA, per germline. V lost 0 bases to trimming and J lost 8 bases, with 13 bases between them. The CDR3 contains 13 residues. Full variable domain (rest looked up from reference TRBV29-1 and TRBJ1-2): SAVISQKPSRDICQRGTSLTIQCQVDSQVTMMFWYRQQPGQSLTLIATANQGSEATYESGFVIDKFPISRPNLTFSTLTVSNMSPEDSSIYLCSVEDLGAGGYTFGSGTRLTVV.

The V and J genes are TRBV2 and TRBJ2-1, with D possibly matching TRBD1 (6 bases). Germline CDR1 is SNHLY and CDR2 is FYNNEI. Trimming took off 7 bases at V and 7 bases at J, with 14 bases between the two ends. This CDR3 is 13 amino acids long. The DNA for the CDR3 is TGTGCCAGCACCCCAGCAGGGGCGAATGAGCAGTTCTTC. It specifies CASTPAGANEQFF. The entire variable domain, with the rest obtained from reference TRBV2 and TRBJ2-1, is as follows: EPEVTQTPSHQVTQMGQEVILRCVPISNHLYFYWYRQILGQKVEFLVSFYNNEISEKSEIFDDQFSVERPDGSNFTLKIRSTKLEDSAMYFCASTPAGANEQFFGPGTRLTVL.

The chain links TRBV29-1 to TRBJ2-1; 7 bases are a match to TRBD1. The trim removed 4 bases at V and 6 bases at J, leaving 6 bases unmatched. The CDR3 runs 13 residues. Germline assignment: CDR1 SQVTM and CDR2 ANQGSEA. Written as DNA, the CDR3 is TGCAGCGTTGCTATAGGGGGCTCCAATGAGCAGTTCTTC. This codes for CSVAIGGSNEQFF.

The rearrangement joins TRBV27 to TRBJ2-7, with unresolved D. The CDR3 loop spans 14 amino acids. V shed 10 bases and J shed 0 bases, with 16 bases lying between them. Germline CDR1 MNHEY, CDR2 SMNVEV (reference sequence). CDR3 in DNA: TGTGCCACCTCCCTCGTGAGAAACTCCTACGAGCAGTACTTC. Encoded protein: CATSLVRNSYEQYF.

The chain links TRBV28 to TRBJ2-7; D remains ambiguous. The CDR3 totals 12 residues. Per germline, CDR1 MDHEN and CDR2 SYDVKM. V lost 6 bases, J lost 4 bases, and 10 bases lay in between. This chain's CDR3 is CASSRQLYEQYF. CDR3 coding DNA: TGTGCCAGCAGCCGACAATTATACGAGCAGTACTTC.

The rearrangement links TRBV28 to TRBJ2-7, with D uncertain. Germline CDR1 is MDHEN and CDR2 is SYDVKM. The CDR3 totals 15 residues. Trimming took off 2 bases at V and 7 bases at J, with 18 bases between the two ends. This CDR3 reads CASSLRRGIGREQYF. The CDR3 bases are TGTGCCAGCAGTTTAAGGAGAGGCATTGGAAGGGAGCAGTACTTC.

The chain is built from TRBV11-2 and TRBJ2-7; D not resolved. Germline V gene data show CDR1 as SGHAT and CDR2 as FQNNGV. The CDR3 runs to 14 residues. V was cut by 3 bases and J by 3 bases, with 12 bases left in between. For the CDR3, the DNA is TGTGCCAGCAGCTTGGAGAGACCTAACTACGAGCAGTACTTC. Protein product: CASSLERPNYEQYF.

This chain uses TRBV20-1 with TRBJ2-1; D is unresolved. The CDR3 length is 11 residues. With 1 base removed from V and 7 bases from J, the gap between germline ends came to 5 bases. Germline V gene lookup returns CDR1 DFQATT and CDR2 SNEGSKA (reference sequence). The CDR3 DNA sequence: TGCAGTGCTAGAGCGAGAAATGAGCAGTTCTTC. This gives the protein CSARARNEQFF.

The gene calls are TRBV5-1 and TRBJ2-3, with TRBD2 identical over 8 bases. The germline CDR1 and CDR2 sequences are SGHRS and YFSETQ. The CDR3 runs 17 residues. Unmatched junction bases numbered 8, after V lost 0 bases and J lost 2 bases. CDR3 region: CASSLATSGSHTDTQYF. CDR3 DNA sequence: TGCGCCAGCAGCTTGGCCACTAGCGGCTCCCACACAGATACGCAGTATTTT.

The V call is TRBV2, the J call TRBJ1-1, with D unclear. The V gene lost 5 bases and the J gene lost 10 bases, with 14 bases spanning the gap. The germline V gene has CDR1 SNHLY and CDR2 FYNNEI. CDR3 size: 12 residues. The CDR3 DNA is TGTGCCAGCAGTCGACTAGAACTCGGAGCTTTCTTT. As protein: CASSRLELGAFF. Based on the CDR3 plus reference TRBV2 and TRBJ1-1, the full variable domain is EPEVTQTPSHQVTQMGQEVILRCVPISNHLYFYWYRQILGQKVEFLVSFYNNEISEKSEIFDDQFSVERPDGSNFTLKIRSTKLEDSAMYFCASSRLELGAFFGQGTRLTVV.

The genes are TRBV28 and TRBJ1-2; 8 bases match TRBD1. V lost 1 base to trimming and J lost 2 bases; unmatched junction nucleotides: 3. Germline CDR1 is MDHEN and CDR2 is SYDVKM. This CDR3 region has 15 residues. CDR3 in amino acids: CASSLFRTGNYGYTF. DNA of the CDR3: TGTGCCAGCAGTTTATTTCGGACAGGGAACTATGGCTACACCTTC.

V is TRBV7-2 and J is TRBJ2-7; 8 bases map to TRBD2. J gave up 6 bases and V 1 base, and 5 bases lay outside the gene matches. The length of the CDR3 is 14 residues. Germline V gene lookup returns CDR1 SGHTA and CDR2 FQGNSA. The CDR3 region is CASSLGAGGAEQYF. The CDR3 region has the DNA TGTGCCAGCAGCTTAGGGGCGGGAGGAGCCGAGCAGTACTTC.

The chain has TRBV5-4 and TRBJ2-3; TRBD2 aligns across 7 bases. J lost 1 base, V lost 1 base, and 12 bases had no gene match. The CDR3 has 18 amino acids. Germline assignment: CDR1 SGHNT and CDR2 YYREEE (reference sequence). Here the CDR3 reads CASSLLDWGEGGTDTQYF. The CDR3 coding sequence is TGTGCCAGCAGCTTGTTAGATTGGGGGGAGGGTGGCACAGATACGCAGTATTTT.

The chain joins TRBV30 to TRBJ1-3; D call uncertain. V lost 2 bases to trimming and J lost 1 base, with 6 bases between them. The CDR3 runs 13 residues. Germline V gene sequence: CDR1 GTSNPN, CDR2 SVGIG (reference sequence). In DNA, the CDR3 is TGTGCCTGGAGTCTTGTTTCTGGAAACACCATATATTTT. Translated, it gives CAWSLVSGNTIYF.

The V gene is TRBV7-9, the J gene TRBJ1-2; a possible D gene is TRBD1 (5 bases). Trimming took 5 bases from V and 4 from J, leaving 14 bases between them. The CDR3 consists of 14 residues. In germline, CDR1 is SEHNR, CDR2 FQNEAQ (reference sequence). The CDR3 coding sequence is TGTGCCAGCAGCCAAGAGACAGAGGTCTATGGCTACACCTTC. This codes for CASSQETEVYGYTF.

This chain uses TRBV5-6 with TRBJ1-1; D possibly corresponds to TRBD1 (5 bases). Germline V gene data show CDR1 as SGHDT and CDR2 as YYEEEE. CDR3 length: 16 residues. The V end was cut by 0 bases, the J end by 3 bases, with 15 bases between. Here the CDR3 reads CASSLDSWGGDTEAFF. As DNA, the CDR3 is TGTGCCAGCAGCTTGGATTCTTGGGGGGGGGACACTGAAGCTTTCTTT. Full variable domain (rest looked up from reference TRBV5-6 and TRBJ1-1): DAGVTQSPTHLIKTRGQQVTLRCSPKSGHDTVSWYQQALGQGPQFIFQYYEEEERQRGNFPDRFSGHQFPNYSSELNVNALLLGDSALYLCASSLDSWGGDTEAFFGQGTRLTVV.

The DNA of the CDR3 is TGTGCCAGCTCACCACTACCAGGGGGTGAAAAACTGTTTTTT. Translating gives CASSPLPGGEKLFF. The rearrangement links TRBV18 to TRBJ1-4, with 7 nucleotides matching TRBD1. Germline V lookup: CDR1 KGHSH, CDR2 LQKENI. With V trimmed by 1 base and J by 7 bases, 3 bases remained unmatched. The CDR3 is made up of 14 amino acids.

This sequence joins TRBV30 and TRBJ2-7; 8 positions match TRBD2. Losses at the gene ends were 2 bases for V and 3 bases for J; bases not matched to a gene: 9. Germline V gives CDR1 GTSNPN, CDR2 SVGIG (reference sequence). The length of the CDR3 is 15 residues. CDR3 amino acids: CAWSTPGLVDYEQYF. The DNA of the CDR3 is TGTGCCTGGAGTACCCCGGGACTAGTGGACTACGAGCAGTACTTC.

The CDR3 DNA follows: TGTGCCTGGAACCCCCCGCGCTCTGGAAACACCATATATTTT. This gives the protein CAWNPPRSGNTIYF. The V and J genes are TRBV30 and TRBJ1-3; no definite D call. Germline CDR1 is GTSNPN and CDR2 is SVGIG (reference sequence). V lost 4 bases, J lost 0 bases, and 10 bases lay in between. CDR3 length: 14 amino acids.

V is TRBV28 and J is TRBJ2-1; 11 bases match TRBD2. The germline V gene encodes CDR1 MDHEN and CDR2 SYDVKM. The CDR3 totals 15 residues. With 5 bases clipped from V and 9 bases from J, the junction kept 9 bases outside the gene matches. DNA of the CDR3: TGTGCCAGCAGTCCCCTAGCGGGAGGATCTGGTGAGCAGTTCTTC. It encodes CASSPLAGGSGEQFF.

V gene TRBV4-3 combines with J gene TRBJ2-2; the D is unclear. The V end was cut by 2 bases, the J end by 6 bases, with 10 bases between. Germline V lookup: CDR1 LGHNA, CDR2 YSLEER. The CDR3 spans 14 residues. This chain's CDR3 is CASSQIISAGELFF. The DNA of the CDR3 is TGCGCCAGCAGCCAAATAATAAGCGCCGGGGAGCTGTTTTTT.

The rearrangement uses TRBV15 and TRBJ2-2; 7 bases map to TRBD1. Germline V gene data show CDR1 as LNHNV and CDR2 as YYDKDF (reference sequence). Trimming cost V 0 bases and J 7 bases; bases outside gene matches: 11. CDR3 length equals 17 residues. CDR3 in DNA: TGTGCCACCAGCAGAGATCAACGGCAAGGGGGCGGCGGGGAGCTGTTTTTT. It yields the protein CATSRDQRQGGGGELFF.